The clone carrying this T cell receptor (beta chain) was seen repeatedly, ten times or more. The antigen is undetermined. The data were taken from a study of spatial heterogeneity in lung cancer. The CDR3 runs to 13 residues. V lost 4 bases, J lost 4 bases, and 10 bases lay in between. The germline V gene encodes CDR1 SGHRS and CDR2 YFSETQ. Time point here: sample taken at primary tumor resection. On each TCR cDNA molecule, a unique molecular identifier was present. In TCRdb, the 5' RACE reads were re-called with MiXCR into one record per CDR3 protein. The top ten clones hold roughly 3.7% of a sample with about 18,000 distinct CDR3 sequences, roughly 6% of them seen once. Study-level points and caveats: Tracking of ubiquitous and regional nonsynonymous mutations by counts of ubiquitous and regional expanded TCRs, respectively, was seen. Counts that tracked tumor mutation counts were those of expanded intratumoral alpha and beta TCRs.

The chain links TRBV5-1 to TRBJ2-3, with no clear D. The TCR comes from a female donor with early-stage non-small cell lung cancer. Sequencing was performed on lung tumor tissue, taken at surgery. The CDR3 nucleotides are TGCGCCAGCAGCCCCGGATCTGCAGATACGCAGTATTTT. Amino acids: CASSPGSADTQYF.